Shown below are 27 T cell receptor beta chains from a single sample sequenced in a study of T cell responses to AZD1222 COVID-19 vaccine. Profiling relied on immunoSEQ multiplex PCR, and the TCRdb table lists in-frame clones only, not all of them. The data hold roughly 140,000 clones, with 91% observed a single time. Sequences were derived from peripheral blood, sampled on day 0 of AZD1222 vaccination. These receptors all stem from an adult in good health.

The chain links TRBV4-3 to TRBJ2-3; 8 bases are a match to TRBD2. The germline V gene has CDR1 LGHNA and CDR2 YSLEER. The V and J ends lost 1 base and 6 bases, in that order; junction bases with no gene match: 9. This CDR3 has 16 amino acids. CDR3 in DNA: TGCGCCAGCAGCCAAGCCGTCTCGGGGGGGCGTGATACGCAGTATTTT. It yields the protein CASSQAVSGGRDTQYF.

This clone was found once. The J gene is TRBJ1-3, the V gene TRBV5-1; D gene uncertain. The CDR3 runs 16 residues. CDR1 is SGHRS and CDR2 is YFSETQ in the germline V gene. Trimming cost V 3 bases and J 0 bases, with 13 bases left between them. This CDR3 is CASSSDRRSSGNTIYF. The CDR3 region has the DNA TGCGCCAGCAGCTCGGACCGCCGCAGCTCTGGAAACACCATATATTTT.

J is TRBJ1-6 and V is TRBV19; 8 bases line up with TRBD1. This CDR3 contains 17 residues. The germline CDR1 and CDR2 sequences are LNHDA and SQIVND (reference sequence). The trim removed 6 bases at V and 6 bases at J, leaving 13 bases unmatched. CDR3 region: CASSHGQGGYSNSPLHF. The CDR3 coding sequence is TGTGCCAGTAGCCATGGACAGGGCGGGTATAGTAATTCACCCCTCCACTTT. Full variable domain (missing parts from reference TRBV19 and TRBJ1-6): DGGITQSPKYLFRKEGQNVTLSCEQNLNHDAMYWYRQDPGQGLRLIYYSQIVNDFQKGDIAEGYSVSREKKESFPLTVTSAQKNPTAFYLCASSHGQGGYSNSPLHFGNGTRLTVT.

V gene TRBV3-1 (or the pseudogene TRBV3-2) combines with J gene TRBJ2-3; the D gene could be TRBD1 or TRBD2 (5 bases each). The germline V and J ends were trimmed by 8 bases and 0 bases, with 24 bases remaining between them. This CDR3 spans 18 amino acids. The V gene's germline CDR1 is LGHDT and CDR2 YNNKEL (reference sequence). CDR3 amino acids: CASWEPWGSNASTDTQYF. As DNA, the CDR3 is TGTGCCAGCTGGGAGCCATGGGGGTCGAATGCTAGCACAGATACGCAGTATTTT.

This clone came up once. The chain links TRBV27 to TRBJ2-5; D uncertain. This CDR3 spans 14 amino acids. Germline V lookup: CDR1 MNHEY, CDR2 SMNVEV (reference sequence). Trimming shortened V by 5 bases and J by 3 bases, and 13 bases separated the two germline ends. In nucleotides, the CDR3 is TGTGCCAGCAGTCGAGGCGCGTGGGAAGAGACCCAGTACTTC. Its translation: CASSRGAWEETQYF.

The genes are TRBV6-5 and TRBJ1-1; 7 bases are a match to TRBD1. The CDR3 runs 15 residues. Germline CDR1 is MNHEY and CDR2 is SVGAGI. The trim removed 2 bases at V and 4 bases at J, leaving 7 bases unmatched. CDR3 in DNA: TGTGCCAGCAGTTACGGACAGGCGGAGGCCACTGAAGCTTTCTTT. This encodes CASSYGQAEATEAFF.

The rearrangement links TRBV7-9 to TRBJ2-7, with D possibly being TRBD2 (5 bases). V lost 8 bases and J 2 bases, leaving 13 bases between the germline ends. The germline gives CDR1 SEHNR, CDR2 FQNEAQ (reference sequence). The CDR3 runs 13 residues. The CDR3, as DNA: TGTGCCAGCCGGAAAATGGGAGCCTACGAGCAGTACTTC. It yields the protein CASRKMGAYEQYF.

This chain joins TRBV3-1 (or the pseudogene TRBV3-2) and TRBJ1-6, with D possibly matching TRBD1 (6 bases). Germline V gene sequence: CDR1 LGHDT, CDR2 YNNKEL (reference sequence). The CDR3 is 15 residues long. The V and J ends lost 3 bases and 10 bases respectively, with 16 bases between them. DNA of the CDR3: TGTGCCAGCAGCCAGGGGGGGGCAACCCAGTCACCCCTCCACTTT. It translates to CASSQGGATQSPLHF.

CDR3 protein: CASSALGQNTEAFF. CDR3 DNA sequence: TGCGCCAGCAGTGCCCTGGGGCAGAACACTGAAGCTTTCTTT. This rearrangement joins TRBV10-2 to TRBJ1-1; TRBD1 might be the D (5 bases). V lost 4 bases and J lost 1, with 10 bases in between. CDR3 length: 14 amino acids. The germline V gene has CDR1 WSHSY and CDR2 SAAADI.

The J gene is TRBJ1-6, the V gene TRBV27, with a tentative D call TRBD1 (6 bases). This CDR3 has 22 amino acids. Trimming removed 3 bases from V and 0 bases from J, with 27 bases in between. Germline V gives CDR1 MNHEY, CDR2 SMNVEV (reference sequence). The CDR3 nucleotides read TGTGCCAGCAGTTTTCGTATTTTCCACAGGGTCGACGTAAGCTCCTATAATTCACCCCTCCACTTT. It specifies CASSFRIFHRVDVSSYNSPLHF.

The chain uses TRBV29-1 and TRBJ1-2; TRBD1 matches at 8 bases. The CDR3 contains 13 residues. Germline CDR1 SQVTM, CDR2 ANQGSEA. Trimming cost V 4 bases and J 8 bases; bases outside gene matches: 9. The CDR3 sequence: CSVGTVRGHGYTF. In nucleotides, the CDR3 is TGCAGCGTTGGAACAGTCAGGGGGCACGGCTACACCTTC. The variable domain in full, with the rest retrieved from reference TRBV29-1 and TRBJ1-2, is SAVISQKPSRDICQRGTSLTIQCQVDSQVTMMFWYRQQPGQSLTLIATANQGSEATYESGFVIDKFPISRPNLTFSTLTVSNMSPEDSSIYLCSVGTVRGHGYTFGSGTRLTVV.

This rearrangement joins TRBV29-1 to TRBJ2-1, with D possibly called TRBD1 or TRBD2 (5 bases each). The germline gives CDR1 SQVTM, CDR2 ANQGSEA. V was trimmed by 3 bases and J by 4 bases, leaving 7 bases between them. CDR3 length: 12 amino acids. The CDR3 spells CSVDGGYNEQFF. Written as DNA, the CDR3 is TGCAGCGTTGATGGGGGATACAATGAGCAGTTCTTC.

The chain uses TRBV6-5 and TRBJ1-6; the D is unclear. V was shortened by 1 base and J by 4 bases, with 2 bases between the two germline ends. This CDR3 is 13 amino acids long. Germline CDR1 and CDR2: MNHEY and SVGAGI. The CDR3 is CASSYFYNSPLHF. The CDR3 coding sequence is TGTGCCAGCAGTTACTTTTATAATTCACCCCTCCACTTT.

This chain joins TRBV23-1 and TRBJ1-2; no firm D call. TRBV23-1 is an ORF for which the function is uncertain. CDR3 length: 16 residues. Trimming removed 7 bases at V and 5 bases at J, with 23 bases between. CDR3 bases: TGCGCCAGCACTGGGCGGAGAGGCAGGCTTTTATATGGCTACACCTTC. Translation gives CASTGRRGRLLYGYTF.

Only one count was recorded for this clone. The V and J genes are TRBV4-3 and TRBJ2-3, with 10 bases aligning to TRBD2. CDR3 size: 16 residues. Trimming cost V 0 bases and J 4 bases; bases outside gene matches: 4. CDR1 is LGHNA, CDR2 YSLEER, per germline. The CDR3 protein is CASSQEASGSADTQYF. Here the CDR3 DNA reads TGCGCCAGCAGCCAAGAGGCTAGCGGGAGTGCAGATACGCAGTATTTT.

V is TRBV27 and J is TRBJ2-7, with D perhaps matching TRBD2 (6 bases). CDR1 MNHEY and CDR2 SMNVEV come from the germline V gene (reference sequence). V was shortened by 2 bases and J by 5 bases, with 16 bases between the two germline ends. The CDR3 totals 15 residues. CDR3 in DNA: TGTGCCAGCAGTTTAGTAGCGGAAGCCTTCCACGAGCAGTACTTC. Translated, it gives CASSLVAEAFHEQYF.

This clone was seen once. The V and J genes are TRBV21-1 and TRBJ1-5. TRBV21-1 is termed a pseudogene. This CDR3 has 16 residues. The CDR3 sequence is CASGEGGRGSNQPQHF. CDR3 DNA: TGTGCCAGCGGGGAGGGTGGACGCGGATCTAATCAGCCCCAGCATTTT.

J is TRBJ2-7 and V is TRBV29-1; D uncertain. The CDR3 is made up of 12 amino acids. V lost 2 bases and J lost 1, with 6 bases in between. Germline V gene data show CDR1 as SQVTM and CDR2 as ANQGSEA. CDR3 loop: CSVETKSYEQYF. In nucleotides, the CDR3 is TGCAGCGTTGAAACAAAATCCTACGAGCAGTACTTC.

This clone was seen only once. V gene TRBV4-1 combines with J gene TRBJ1-1; D call uncertain. This CDR3 comprises 14 residues. V lost 3 bases and J lost 5, with 13 bases in between. CDR1 and CDR2 from the germline V gene are MGHRA and YSYEKL. CDR3: CASSHPSGETEAFF. CDR3 DNA sequence: TGCGCCAGCAGCCACCCCTCCGGGGAGACTGAAGCTTTCTTT.

This clone was counted once. This chain uses TRBV5-1 with TRBJ1-2; 12 nucleotides line up with TRBD1. Trimming cost V 2 bases and J 2 bases; bases outside gene matches: 1. This CDR3 spans 15 amino acids. CDR1 SGHRS and CDR2 YFSETQ come from the germline V gene. This CDR3 is CASSLGTGGNYGYTF. The CDR3 nucleotides read TGCGCCAGCAGCTTAGGGACAGGGGGCAACTATGGCTACACCTTC.

This clone has just one count. The chain couples TRBV29-1 to TRBJ2-1; 7 nucleotides agree with TRBD1. CDR1 and CDR2 (germline): SQVTM, ANQGSEA. CDR3 size: 14 residues. V shed 5 bases, J shed 2 bases, and the junction held 6 bases outside the gene matches. The CDR3: CSVLGTVTYNEQFF. CDR3 in DNA: TGCAGCGTTCTTGGGACAGTTACCTACAATGAGCAGTTCTTC.

This clone was recorded once. The rearrangement uses TRBV5-1 and TRBJ1-2; weak D call: TRBD1 (5 bases). The germline V gene has CDR1 SGHRS and CDR2 YFSETQ. The CDR3 is made up of 12 amino acids. Trimming pared 4 bases from V and 8 bases from J, leaving 12 bases between. The CDR3 DNA is TGCGCCAGCAGCCCGACCCCAGGGGGCTACACCTTC. This translates into CASSPTPGGYTF.

The chain combines TRBV2 with TRBJ1-4; a possible D gene is TRBD1 (5 bases). The ends were cut back, 6 bases at V and 4 bases at J, with 12 bases in the middle. The CDR3 is 14 residues long. Per germline, CDR1 SNHLY and CDR2 FYNNEI. The chain's CDR3 is CASRDSEFNEKLFF. The CDR3 DNA sequence: TGTGCCAGCAGAGACAGTGAGTTTAATGAAAAACTGTTTTTT.

The genes are TRBV4-1 and TRBJ2-5; tentative D call: TRBD2 (5 bases). Germline V lookup: CDR1 MGHRA, CDR2 YSYEKL. The CDR3 totals 13 residues. V lost 2 bases and J 4 bases, leaving 8 bases between the germline ends. The CDR3 spells CASSQWAGETQYF. In DNA form, the CDR3 reads TGCGCCAGCAGCCAATGGGCGGGAGAGACCCAGTACTTC.

The chain uses TRBV18 and TRBJ1-2, with D tentatively TRBD1 (5 bases). Looked up from germline, CDR1 is KGHSH and CDR2 is LQKENI. This CDR3 is built from 16 residues. V lost 0 bases, J lost 4 bases, and 15 bases lay in between. The CDR3 loop reads CASSPPSTRDAYGYTF. CDR3 in DNA: TGTGCCAGCTCACCACCCTCTACCAGGGATGCCTATGGCTACACCTTC.

This clone showed up just once. The rearrangement links TRBV4-1 to TRBJ2-7; no clear D gene. Germline V CDR1 and CDR2: MGHRA, YSYEKL. Trimming left V 5 bases short and J 6 bases short, with 17 bases between. This CDR3 spans 14 amino acids. This CDR3 reads CASSKGPESREQYF. The CDR3 nucleotides read TGCGCCAGCAGCAAAGGCCCAGAAAGTCGCGAGCAGTACTTC.

This chain links TRBV9 with TRBJ2-2; D not certain. In germline, CDR1 is SGDLS, CDR2 YYNGEE. Trimming cost V 0 bases and J 2 bases, with 11 bases left between them. CDR3 length: 16 amino acids. The CDR3, as DNA: TGTGCCAGCAGCGTAGGCTCCGGGCCCAACACCGGGGAGCTGTTTTTT. Its protein product is CASSVGSGPNTGELFF. Looking up the rest from reference TRBV9 and TRBJ2-2 gives the full variable domain: DSGVTQTPKHLITATGQRVTLRCSPRSGDLSVYWYQQSLDQGLQFLIQYYNGEERAKGNILERFSAQQFPDLHSELNLSSLELGDSALYFCASSVGSGPNTGELFFGEGSRLTVL.